The 27 T cell receptor beta chains listed next were all sequenced from one sample in a study of neurological immune-mediated disorders (dated by TCRdb to the late 2010s). The library was prepared using 5' RACE. Sequencing relied on an Illumina HiSeq 2500. Through fastp at Q25 and MiXCR, TCRdb rebuilt clones from the public reads, retaining in-frame beta chains. When rows share a CDR3 protein, they turn into one entry using the most common DNA and genes. The sample records about 80,000 distinct CDR3 sequences, less than 5.5% of which are singletons. The ten most abundant clones make up 2.2% of the sample. Sample: PBMCs. Source of these receptors: a young woman with multiple sclerosis.

This clonotype was counted many times. The rearrangement uses TRBV20-1 and TRBJ2-1; TRBD2 matches at 9 bases. This CDR3 contains 13 residues. Trimming cost V 4 bases and J 2 bases; bases outside gene matches: 0. From germline, CDR1 is DFQATT and CDR2 SNEGSKA (reference sequence). The CDR3 reads CSATSGTYNEQFF. The CDR3 DNA reads as TGCAGTGCTACTAGCGGGACCTACAATGAGCAGTTCTTC.

The chain couples TRBV20-1 to TRBJ2-1; D is perhaps TRBD1 (6 bases). The CDR3 contains 14 residues. In germline, CDR1 is DFQATT, CDR2 SNEGSKA (reference sequence). V was cut by 6 bases and J by 7 bases, with 19 bases left in between. CDR3 protein: CSAHGLDRGNEQFF. Here the CDR3 DNA reads TGCAGTGCCCACGGCCTGGACAGAGGGAATGAGCAGTTCTTC.

The sample holds many counts of this clonotype. The chain joins TRBV7-2 to TRBJ2-2; 10 positions match TRBD2. V shed 4 bases and J 8 bases; nucleotides not matched to a gene: 4. The CDR3 extends over 14 amino acids. CDR1 is SGHTA, CDR2 FQGNSA, per germline. As DNA, the CDR3 is TGTGCCAGCAGCTCCACTAGCGGGGCGGGGGAGCTGTTTTTT. Encoded protein: CASSSTSGAGELFF.

This clonotype was found many times. The V call is TRBV10-3, the J call TRBJ2-7, with 8 positions matching TRBD1. Germline values: CDR1 ENHRY, CDR2 SYGVKD. There are 14 residues in the CDR3. The trim removed 8 bases at V and 2 bases at J, leaving 8 bases unmatched. CDR3 protein: CAIRGTGGTYEQYF. The CDR3 DNA reads TGTGCCATCCGTGGGACAGGCGGGACCTACGAGCAGTACTTC.

At least ten counts were recorded for this clonotype. The CDR3 nucleotides are TGCAGTGCTAGAGAGGGGCGGGGGTCAGAGACCCAGTACTTC. Its protein is CSAREGRGSETQYF. The chain is built from TRBV20-1 and TRBJ2-5, with TRBD2 matching over 7 bases. Germline CDR1 reads DFQATT; CDR2 reads SNEGSKA (reference sequence). V lost 0 bases, J lost 4 bases, and 5 bases stayed unmatched. This CDR3 has 14 residues.

This clonotype was recorded at least ten times. This rearrangement joins TRBV5-8 to TRBJ1-1, with 8 bases lining up with TRBD1. Losses at the gene ends were 1 base for V and 6 bases for J; bases not matched to a gene: 11. The germline gives CDR1 SGHTS, CDR2 YDEGEE. The CDR3 extends over 16 amino acids. The DNA for the CDR3 is TGTGCCAGCAGCTTGCTGCCCGGGACAGGTGGTTCTGAAGCTTTCTTT. Its translation: CASSLLPGTGGSEAFF.

The table lists this clonotype with many counts. The V gene is TRBV7-8, the J gene TRBJ2-7; TRBD2 matches at 8 bases. The CDR3 runs 17 residues. Germline assignment: CDR1 SGHVS and CDR2 FQNEAQ. With V trimmed by 3 bases and J by 0 bases, 10 bases remained unmatched. The CDR3 sequence: CASSFNRLARSSYEQYF. The CDR3 nucleotides read TGTGCCAGCAGCTTCAACCGACTAGCGAGAAGCTCCTACGAGCAGTACTTC.

This clonotype was detected ten times or more. The chain links TRBV20-1 to TRBJ1-2; TRBD1 is a possible D gene (5 bases). Germline loops: CDR1 DFQATT, CDR2 SNEGSKA (reference sequence). Trimming shortened V by 2 bases and J by 8 bases, and 15 bases separated the two germline ends. The CDR3 has 13 residues. CDR3 coding DNA: TGCAGTGCTAGACAGGGCCCGGGGTACGGCTACACCTTC. Amino acids: CSARQGPGYGYTF.

Ten or more counts support this clonotype. This chain uses TRBV6-5 with TRBJ2-7; maybe TRBD1 (5 bases). V was trimmed by 5 bases and J by 2 bases, leaving 19 bases between them. This CDR3 spans 16 amino acids. Germline-derived CDR1 and CDR2 are MNHEY and SVGAGI. CDR3 residues: CASSPRGGQDPYEQYF. The CDR3 coding sequence is TGTGCCAGCAGTCCTAGGGGTGGGCAGGATCCCTACGAGCAGTACTTC.

This clonotype was seen repeatedly, ten times or more. The chain uses TRBV5-1 and TRBJ2-7; the D gene is possibly TRBD2 (6 bases). The V end lost 3 bases, the J end lost 2 bases, and 12 bases lay between the germline ends. Germline loops: CDR1 SGHRS, CDR2 YFSETQ. The length of the CDR3 is 14 residues. CDR3 protein: CASSSGLSPYEQYF. For the CDR3, the DNA is TGCGCCAGCAGCTCGGGACTGTCACCCTACGAGCAGTACTTC. The full variable domain, with the rest looked up from reference TRBV5-1 and TRBJ2-7, is KAGVTQTPRYLIKTRGQQVTLSCSPISGHRSVSWYQQTPGQGLQFLFEYFSETQRNKGNFPGRFSGRQFSNSRSEMNVSTLELGDSALYLCASSSGLSPYEQYFGPGTRLTVT.

This clonotype was found many times. V gene TRBV25-1 combines with J gene TRBJ1-5, with no clear D. From germline, CDR1 is MGHDK and CDR2 SYGVNS. The length of the CDR3 is 13 residues. Trimming removed 10 bases at V and 6 bases at J, with 16 bases between. Here the CDR3 reads CATDPEAGQPQHF. The CDR3 DNA follows: TGTGCCACTGACCCGGAGGCTGGTCAGCCCCAGCATTTT.

Many counts were recorded for this clonotype. The chain recombines TRBV12-3 or TRBV12-4 with TRBJ2-2, with D perhaps TRBD1 (5 bases). The CDR3 runs 16 residues. V was pared by 6 bases and J by 8 bases, with 22 bases between. CDR3 sequence: CASSPYWQGRGGELFF. Here the CDR3 DNA reads TGTGCCAGCAGCCCCTATTGGCAGGGAAGAGGAGGGGAGCTGTTTTTT.

This clonotype was seen ten or more times. The chain recombines TRBV5-1 with TRBJ1-2, with D unclear. This CDR3 comprises 13 residues. CDR1 is SGHRS and CDR2 is YFSETQ in the germline V gene. V lost 0 bases, J lost 6 bases, and 9 bases lay in between. The CDR3 loop reads CASSLVGVDGYTF. The CDR3 nucleotides are TGCGCCAGCAGCTTGGTTGGAGTTGATGGCTACACCTTC.

This clonotype was seen many times. The chain carries TRBV5-6 and TRBJ2-2; a possible D gene is TRBD1 (5 bases). This CDR3 comprises 14 residues. Per the germline V gene, CDR1 is SGHDT and CDR2 is YYEEEE. The V end was cut by 0 bases, the J end by 9 bases, with 12 bases between. CDR3 protein: CASSLAVQGRELFF. CDR3 nucleotides: TGTGCCAGCAGCTTGGCGGTCCAGGGCCGGGAGCTGTTTTTT.

This clonotype came up many times. CDR3 in amino acids: CASSQVILAGGPSSYEQYF. DNA for the CDR3: TGTGCCAGCAGCCAAGTCATACTAGCGGGAGGGCCCAGCTCCTACGAGCAGTACTTC. This chain joins TRBV5-6 and TRBJ2-7, with 13 bases lining up with TRBD2. Germline V gives CDR1 SGHDT, CDR2 YYEEEE. J gave up 0 bases and V 4 bases, and 13 bases lay outside the gene matches. The CDR3 extends over 19 amino acids.

This clonotype was found many times. The chain joins TRBV7-3 to TRBJ2-1; TRBD2 agrees at 11 bases. Germline assignment: CDR1 SGHTA and CDR2 FQGTGA. V gave up 0 bases and J gave up 5 bases; unmatched junction bases: 12. The CDR3 totals 19 residues. The DNA for the CDR3 is TGTGCCAGCAGCTTAACGGGTCTAGCGGGGGGACATAACGACAATGAGCAGTTCTTC. This sequence encodes CASSLTGLAGGHNDNEQFF. Combining the CDR3 with reference TRBV7-3 and TRBJ2-1 gives the whole variable domain GAGVSQTPSNKVTEKGKYVELRCDPISGHTALYWYRQSLGQGPEFLIYFQGTGAADDSGLPNDRFFAVRPEGSVSTLKIQRTERGDSAVYLCASSLTGLAGGHNDNEQFFGPGTRLTVL.

This chain connects TRBV18 to TRBJ2-1; D may be TRBD2 (6 bases). The ends were cut back, 1 base at V and 9 bases at J, with 19 bases in the middle. The CDR3 consists of 16 residues. CDR1 and CDR2 from the germline V gene are KGHSH and LQKENI. CDR3 residues: CASSPLAVGLMGEQFF. CDR3 DNA sequence: TGTGCCAGCTCACCACTAGCGGTCGGGTTAATGGGTGAGCAGTTCTTC. Variable domain in full (rest from reference TRBV18 and TRBJ2-1): NAGVMQNPRHLVRRRGQEARLRCSPMKGHSHVYWYRQLPEEGLKFMVYLQKENIIDESGMPKERFSAEFPKEGPSILRIQQVVRGDSAAYFCASSPLAVGLMGEQFFGPGTRLTVL.

This clonotype was seen repeatedly, ten times or more. The chain has TRBV11-2 and TRBJ2-5, with a possible D match to TRBD1 (6 bases). The CDR3 is made up of 15 amino acids. V was shortened by 4 bases and J by 5 bases, with 17 bases between the two germline ends. Germline V gene lookup returns CDR1 SGHAT and CDR2 FQNNGV. The CDR3: CASSSGPGGQETQYF. The CDR3 nucleotides read TGTGCCAGCAGCTCCGGCCCAGGTGGACAGGAGACCCAGTACTTC.

This clonotype was seen ten or more times. The chain couples TRBV12-3 or TRBV12-4 to TRBJ2-1; perhaps TRBD2 as D (6 bases). V gave up 7 bases and J gave up 10 bases, with 14 bases separating them. CDR3 length equals 12 residues. The CDR3 protein is CASTGGRPEQFF. The CDR3 nucleotides read TGTGCCAGCACCGGGGGTCGTCCAGAGCAGTTCTTC.

This clonotype came up many times. This sequence joins TRBV4-1 and TRBJ2-3; 11 positions agree with TRBD2. This CDR3 is built from 21 residues. Trimming at V came to 3 bases and at J to 0 bases, leaving 17 bases not matched to a gene. Germline assignment: CDR1 MGHRA and CDR2 YSYEKL. The CDR3 protein is CASSQDYLGTSGLGSTDTQYF. For the CDR3, the DNA is TGCGCCAGCAGCCAGGACTACCTCGGGACTAGCGGACTGGGAAGCACAGATACGCAGTATTTT.

This clonotype came up many times. The CDR3 reads CASSYSAVSSAEQYV. The CDR3, as DNA: TGTGCCAGCAGTTACTCCGCTGTATCGAGTGCGGAGCAGTACGTC. The chain employs TRBV6-6 and TRBJ2-7; the D is unclear. CDR3 size: 15 residues. From germline, CDR1 is MNHNY and CDR2 SVGAGI (reference sequence). Trimming took 0 bases from V and 7 from J, leaving 16 bases between them.

At least ten counts were recorded for this clonotype. The chain has TRBV9 and TRBJ2-1; 10 bases line up with TRBD2. Trimming removed 2 bases from V and 1 base from J; junction bases left unmatched: 6. CDR3 length: 17 amino acids. The V gene's germline CDR1 is SGDLS and CDR2 YYNGEE. The CDR3 nucleotides read TGTGCCAGCAGCGTTTTTCTAGCGGGGGCATCCTACAATGAGCAGTTCTTC. Residues: CASSVFLAGASYNEQFF.

This clonotype was recorded at least ten times. J is TRBJ2-7 and V is TRBV4-1; 9 positions agree with TRBD1. The CDR3 has 15 amino acids. J gave up 4 bases and V 1 base, and 5 bases lay outside the gene matches. The germline V gene encodes CDR1 MGHRA and CDR2 YSYEKL. The CDR3: CASSQGTGERYEQYF. In nucleotides, the CDR3 is TGCGCCAGCAGCCAAGGGACAGGGGAAAGATACGAGCAGTACTTC.

In this sample, this clonotype is medium-sized. The chain joins TRBV5-1 to TRBJ1-3, with a tentative D call TRBD1 (6 bases). There are 16 residues in the CDR3. Trimming took 3 bases from V and 2 from J, leaving 15 bases between them. Germline lookup yields CDR1 SGHRS and CDR2 YFSETQ. CDR3 in DNA: TGCGCCAGCAGCTCGGGAAACGGGGGCCCTGGAAACACCATATATTTT. Protein sequence: CASSSGNGGPGNTIYF.

This clonotype has at least ten counts. The V gene is TRBV5-1, the J gene TRBJ2-1; D tentatively fits TRBD1 or TRBD2 (5 bases each). The ends were cut back, 0 bases at V and 8 bases at J, with 6 bases in the middle. The CDR3 runs to 12 residues. Per the germline V gene, CDR1 is SGHRS and CDR2 is YFSETQ. CDR3 sequence (DNA): TGCGCCAGCAGCTTGGTGGGGGATGAGCAGTTCTTC. This translates into CASSLVGDEQFF.

This clonotype was observed a few times. V is TRBV7-2 and J is TRBJ2-1; TRBD1 agrees at 8 bases. The V and J ends lost 5 bases and 7 bases, in that order; junction bases with no gene match: 7. The length of the CDR3 is 14 residues. Germline CDR1 is SGHTA and CDR2 is FQGNSA. The CDR3 DNA is TGTGCCAGCAGCCCAGGACAGGGAGTGAATGAGCAGTTCTTC. Translated: CASSPGQGVNEQFF.

This clonotype was picked up a small number of times. The CDR3 sequence is CASSFGTGADEQYF. The CDR3 nucleotides are TGTGCCAGCAGCTTCGGGACAGGGGCGGACGAGCAGTACTTC. The V gene is TRBV5-5, the J gene TRBJ2-7, with 10 bases lining up with TRBD1. The germline V gene encodes CDR1 SGHKS and CDR2 YYEKEE (reference sequence). The J segment lost 5 bases and the V segment lost 2 bases, leaving 4 bases of the junction unmatched. This CDR3 contains 14 residues.